A single sample gave rise to the 16 T cell receptor beta chains below, sequenced in a study of CD4 and CD8 cells across lung adenocarcinoma regions. TCRdb passed the PCR reads through MiXCR, listing each CDR3 protein once. The sample has around 5,100 distinct CDR3 sequences; approximately 51% are singletons. The sample was CD8+ T cells from the margin of a lung tumor. These receptors all stem from a male donor with lung adenocarcinoma. The CD4 and CD8 labels of this study may be unreliable.

The genes are TRBV3-1 and TRBJ1-2; TRBD1 is a possible D gene (5 bases). The CDR3 spans 15 residues. Trimming removed 3 bases at V and 6 bases at J, with 17 bases between. CDR1 and CDR2 from the germline V gene are LGHDT and YNNKEL (reference sequence). For the CDR3, the DNA is TGTGCCAGCAGCCAGGGTATAGTAGGGGATAATGGCTACACCTTC. This translates into CASSQGIVGDNGYTF.

This clonotype was seen many times. This chain links TRBV6-1 with TRBJ2-6; no clear D gene. There are 16 residues in the CDR3. Looked up from germline, CDR1 is MNHNS and CDR2 is SASEGT. V lost 5 bases and J lost 0, with 11 bases in between. The CDR3 spells CASSKRQSSGANVLTF. DNA for the CDR3: TGTGCCAGCAGTAAACGACAAAGCTCTGGGGCCAACGTCCTGACTTTC.

This clonotype has more than one count but fewer than ten. This chain joins TRBV9 and TRBJ2-5, with TRBD2 matching 13 bases. The CDR3 has 16 residues. Trimming at V came to 4 bases and at J to 5 bases, leaving 8 bases not matched to a gene. The germline V gene has CDR1 SGDLS and CDR2 YYNGEE. The CDR3 is CASSPRLAGGMETQYF. CDR3 bases: TGTGCCAGCAGCCCTCGACTAGCGGGGGGCATGGAGACCCAGTACTTC.

This clonotype was counted only a few times. The chain uses TRBV6-5 and TRBJ2-1, with D perhaps matching TRBD1 or TRBD2 (6 bases each). TRBJ2-7 explains the end of the DNA better; the J call may be wrong. The CDR3 is 16 residues long. Germline V gene sequence: CDR1 MNHEY, CDR2 SVGAGI. CDR3 in amino acids: CASSSRRGEDSYEQYF. The CDR3, as DNA: TGTGCCAGCAGTTCCCGTAGGGGGGAGGACTCCTACGAGCAGTACTTC.

Of note for this clonotype: Relative to the germline gene, one junction end is altered; a read error may explain this. The chain has TRBV6-1 and TRBJ2-3; TRBD1 or TRBD2 may be the D gene (6 bases each). Germline lookup yields CDR1 MNHNS and CDR2 SASEGT. This CDR3 region has 16 residues. The CDR3 is CASREAGGRLTETQYF. As DNA, the CDR3 is TGTGCCAGCAGGGAAGCCGGGGGCCGCCTCACAGAGACGCAGTATTTT.

This clonotype was detected many times. The gene calls are TRBV6-5 and TRBJ1-2, with TRBD1 matching 9 bases. The length of the CDR3 is 14 residues. V trimming: 3 bases; J trimming: 9 bases; junction bases outside the gene matches: 8. Per germline, CDR1 MNHEY and CDR2 SVGAGI. The CDR3 loop is CASSYGTGNRRYTF. The CDR3 DNA reads as TGTGCCAGCAGTTATGGGACAGGGAACAGGCGCTACACCTTC.

This chain links TRBV6-5 with TRBJ2-2; 8 bases agree with TRBD2. Gene TRBJ2-3 matches the end of the DNA better, so the J call may be wrong. CDR3 length: 16 amino acids. The V gene's germline CDR1 is MNHEY and CDR2 SVGAGI. CDR3 loop: CASSFLRGGGTGEQYF. DNA for the CDR3: TGTGCCAGCAGTTTCCTACGGGGGGGTGGCACCGGGGAGCAGTATTTT.

The rearrangement links TRBV6-5 to TRBJ2-1; TRBD2 agrees at 14 bases. This CDR3 has 15 residues. Germline CDR1 MNHEY, CDR2 SVGAGI. V lost 4 bases, J lost 9 bases, and 5 bases stayed unmatched. The CDR3 coding sequence is TGTGCCAGCAGTTGGGGACTAGCGGGAGCGAGTGAGCAGTTCTTC. Translating gives CASSWGLAGASEQFF.

The rearrangement joins TRBV7-9 to TRBJ2-4, with no clear D. TRBJ2-5 matches the DNA end more closely, so the J call is doubtful. Germline assignment: CDR1 SEHNR and CDR2 FQNEAQ (reference sequence). The CDR3 loop spans 13 amino acids. Here the CDR3 reads CASSLGSGETQYF. DNA for the CDR3: TGTGCCAGCAGCTTGGGGTCTGGGGAGACCCAGTACTTC.

This clonotype came up a few times. A much larger clone lies a single base off, so this may be a read error. The chain couples TRBV7-2 to TRBJ2-1; 10 bases align to TRBD2. The CDR3 has 14 amino acids. Looked up from germline, CDR1 is SGHTA and CDR2 is FQGNSA. The V gene end was trimmed by 8 bases and the J gene end by 12 bases; junction bases not matched to a gene: 13. The CDR3 is CASGIAGGPSWQFF. The CDR3 bases are TGTGCCAGCGGAATAGCGGGAGGCCCCTCATGGCAGTTCTTC. The variable domain in full, with the rest retrieved from reference TRBV7-2 and TRBJ2-1, is GAGVSQSPSNKVTEKGKDVELRCDPISGHTALYWYRQSLGQGLEFLIYFQGNSAPDKSGLPSDRFSAERTGGSVSTLTIQRTQQEDSAVYLCASGIAGGPSWQFFGPGTRLTVL.

This clonotype was recorded many times. This chain connects TRBV7-2 to TRBJ1-2, with D hard to call. This CDR3 contains 13 residues. Trimming took off 1 base at V and 7 bases at J, with 10 bases between the two ends. Germline V gene lookup returns CDR1 SGHTA and CDR2 FQGNSA. CDR3: CASSLGPNGGYTF. CDR3 nucleotides: TGTGCCAGCAGCTTAGGGCCAAATGGTGGCTACACCTTC.

V usage is TRBV11-3 and J usage is TRBJ2-1, with 9 bases identical to TRBD2. The CDR3 runs 15 residues. Germline trimming cut 3 bases from V and 6 bases from J; bases unmatched to any gene: 6. Germline V gene data show CDR1 as SGHNT and CDR2 as YENEEA. This chain's CDR3 is CASSFAGGLVNEQFF. The CDR3 coding sequence is TGTGCCAGCAGCTTCGCGGGAGGGCTTGTCAATGAGCAGTTCTTC.

Concerning this clonotype: The junction departs from germline at one end; a sequencing error may be responsible. The chain carries TRBV10-3 and TRBJ2-3; D assignment may be TRBD1 or TRBD2 (7 bases each). The CDR3 is made up of 14 amino acids. The germline gives CDR1 ENHRY, CDR2 SYGVKD. CDR3 sequence (DNA): TGTGCCAGCAGTGAGTCAGGGGGGGCCTACGAGCAGTTCTTT. This encodes CASSESGGAYEQFF.

This chain uses TRBV27 with TRBJ2-7; D not certain. V dropped 7 bases and J dropped 5 bases, with 15 bases sitting between them. Germline CDR1 reads MNHEY; CDR2 reads SMNVEV (reference sequence). CDR3 length: 13 residues. CDR3 sequence: CASIPVRVDEQYV. In DNA form, the CDR3 reads TGTGCCAGCATCCCCGTCCGCGTGGACGAGCAGTACGTC.

V gene TRBV6-4 combines with J gene TRBJ2-1; 12 nucleotides match TRBD2. Trimming removed 5 bases from V and 2 bases from J; junction bases left unmatched: 10. Germline V gene data show CDR1 as MRHNA and CDR2 as SNTAGT. The CDR3 runs 18 residues. This CDR3 reads CASSFGLAGGLTYNEQFF. The CDR3 DNA reads as TGTGCCAGCAGTTTCGGCCTAGCGGGAGGGCTAACCTACAATGAGCAGTTCTTC.

Comment on this clonotype: An end of the junction does not agree with germline; a read error may underlie this. The V and J genes are TRBV10-3 and TRBJ2-5; D tentatively fits TRBD1 or TRBD2 (6 bases each). The V gene's germline CDR1 is ENHRY and CDR2 SYGVKD. This CDR3 contains 14 residues. The chain's CDR3 is CAGSGGGDQDTQYF. CDR3 nucleotide sequence: TGTGCGGGTTCTGGGGGCGGGGACCAAGATACCCAGTACTTC.